This entry lists 24 T cell receptor beta chains sequenced from one sample in a study of T cells in Graves' hyperthyroidism and ophthalmopathy. There were TCR beta CDR3 regions amplified from RNA transcripts. With the HTBI primer set, the TCR CDR3 went through a first round of RT-PCR. TCRdb reprocessed the multiplex PCR reads via MiXCR and lists one record per CDR3 protein. The table records 300,000 to 450,000 distinct CDR3 sequences, around a sixth of them present only once. Sequenced input: blood. The receptors come from a woman in her forties with Graves' ophthalmopathy.

This clonotype has ten or more counts. The CDR3 sequence: CASRKYRDRGSTEAFF. As DNA, the CDR3 is TGTGCCAGCAGAAAGTACCGGGACAGGGGTTCCACTGAAGCTTTCTTT. The rearrangement joins TRBV6-1 to TRBJ1-1; 10 nucleotides agree with TRBD1. The CDR3 covers 16 residues. Germline loops: CDR1 MNHNS, CDR2 SASEGT. Trimming removed 6 bases from V and 4 bases from J; junction bases left unmatched: 11.

This clonotype has ten or more counts. The J gene is TRBJ1-5, the V gene TRBV30; D is uncertain. The germline gives CDR1 GTSNPN, CDR2 SVGIG (reference sequence). V was trimmed by 0 bases and J by 3 bases, leaving 9 bases between them. This CDR3 is built from 14 residues. The CDR3 protein is CAWSVGRDNQPQHF. CDR3 nucleotide sequence: TGTGCCTGGAGTGTAGGGAGGGACAATCAGCCCCAGCATTTT.

This clonotype was counted a few times. The CDR3 loop reads CASSASGLVWSNEQFF. DNA of the CDR3: TGTGCCAGTAGTGCCTCGGGACTAGTTTGGAGCAATGAGCAGTTCTTC. The chain is built from TRBV19 and TRBJ2-1; 8 bases map to TRBD2. The CDR3 extends over 16 amino acids. CDR1 is LNHDA, CDR2 SQIVND, per germline (reference sequence). Losses at the gene ends were 5 bases for V and 6 bases for J; bases not matched to a gene: 12.

The sample holds many counts of this clonotype. The chain has TRBV7-8 and TRBJ1-1; tentative D call: TRBD1 (5 bases). Germline CDR1 SGHVS, CDR2 FQNEAQ. Between the trimmed V and J ends, which lost 1 base and 5 bases, there was a span of 11 bases. The CDR3 consists of 14 residues. The CDR3 sequence is CASSLVRAGTEAFF. In DNA form, the CDR3 reads TGTGCCAGCAGCTTAGTTCGGGCAGGGACTGAAGCTTTCTTT.

This clonotype was detected many times. The V gene is TRBV4-3, the J gene TRBJ1-5; no clear D. Per the germline V gene, CDR1 is LGHNA and CDR2 is YSLEER. CDR3 length: 15 residues. V gave up 1 base and J gave up 5 bases, with 12 bases separating them. The CDR3 protein is CASSQAVGVDQPQHF. The CDR3 region has the DNA TGCGCCAGCAGCCAAGCCGTAGGTGTGGATCAGCCCCAGCATTTT.

This clonotype was counted many times. This rearrangement joins TRBV30 to TRBJ2-5; D unclear. The length of the CDR3 is 12 residues. From germline, CDR1 is GTSNPN and CDR2 SVGIG (reference sequence). Trimming took 4 bases from V and 5 from J, leaving 11 bases between them. CDR3 sequence (DNA): TGTGCCTGGACCAAAAGTAGGGAGACCCAGTACTTC. This gives the protein CAWTKSRETQYF.

This clonotype occurred many times. The chain recombines TRBV7-2 with TRBJ1-5; D call uncertain. The ends were cut back, 3 bases at V and 3 bases at J, with 9 bases in the middle. The CDR3 extends over 14 amino acids. Looked up from germline, CDR1 is SGHTA and CDR2 is FQGNSA. The CDR3 sequence is CASSFSSNNQPQHF. Written as DNA, the CDR3 is TGTGCCAGCAGCTTCAGCAGCAACAATCAGCCCCAGCATTTT.

This clonotype was seen many times. In DNA form, the CDR3 reads TGTGCCACCAGCAGAGATCGATCTTCCAACACTGAAGCTTTCTTT. This gives the protein CATSRDRSSNTEAFF. V and J are TRBV15 and TRBJ1-1; D call uncertain. Germline-derived CDR1 and CDR2 are LNHNV and YYDKDF (reference sequence). The ends were cut back, 0 bases at V and 2 bases at J, with 10 bases in the middle. The CDR3 consists of 15 residues.

In this sample, this clonotype turned up a few times. The rearrangement links TRBV6-1 to TRBJ2-7; tentative D call: TRBD2 (6 bases). V was shortened by 8 bases and J by 7 bases, with 18 bases between the two germline ends. CDR1 is MNHNS, CDR2 SASEGT, per germline. The CDR3 has 13 residues. CDR3 amino acids: CASREPAAGEQYF. In DNA, the CDR3 is TGTGCCAGCCGAGAGCCCGCGGCGGGGGAGCAGTACTTC.

This clonotype appeared many times. V usage is TRBV30 and J usage is TRBJ1-2; 8 bases match TRBD1. The length of the CDR3 is 11 residues. Per the germline V gene, CDR1 is GTSNPN and CDR2 is SVGIG (reference sequence). With 5 bases clipped from V and 7 bases from J, the junction kept 3 bases outside the gene matches. The CDR3 region has the DNA TGTGCCTGGGGACAGGGCGGTGGCTACACCTTC. It codes for CAWGQGGGYTF.

This clonotype was picked up many times. The V call is TRBV5-1, the J call TRBJ2-7, with a tentative D call TRBD1 (6 bases). The CDR3 extends over 13 amino acids. V lost 5 bases to trimming and J lost 1 base, with 10 bases between them. The V gene's germline CDR1 is SGHRS and CDR2 YFSETQ. Here the CDR3 reads CASSEGTSYEQYF. The CDR3 nucleotides read TGCGCCAGCAGTGAGGGGACATCCTACGAGCAGTACTTC.

This clonotype was observed at least ten times. J is TRBJ2-2 and V is TRBV28; D may be TRBD2 (5 bases). The germline V gene has CDR1 MDHEN and CDR2 SYDVKM. This CDR3 is 14 amino acids long. Trimming pared 3 bases from V and 4 bases from J, leaving 9 bases between. In DNA, the CDR3 is TGTGCCAGCAGTTTTTCAGGAGGCACCGGGGAGCTGTTTTTT. It codes for CASSFSGGTGELFF.

V is TRBV5-6 and J is TRBJ1-1, with D unresolved. The germline CDR1 and CDR2 sequences are SGHDT and YYEEEE. The V end was cut by 5 bases, the J end by 3 bases, with 11 bases between. The CDR3 length is 13 residues. CDR3 region: CASSSPRDTEAFF. Here the CDR3 DNA reads TGTGCCAGCAGTTCCCCCCGGGACACTGAAGCTTTCTTT.

This clonotype was observed a handful of times. The gene calls are TRBV19 and TRBJ2-7, with 9 nucleotides matching TRBD2. CDR3 length equals 14 residues. With V trimmed by 5 bases and J by 3 bases, 5 bases remained unmatched. Per the germline V gene, CDR1 is LNHDA and CDR2 is SQIVND (reference sequence). The DNA of the CDR3 is TGTGCCAGTAGTTTTTCGACTAGCGGCTACGAGCAGTACTTC. It specifies CASSFSTSGYEQYF. Variable domain in full (rest from reference TRBV19 and TRBJ2-7): DGGITQSPKYLFRKEGQNVTLSCEQNLNHDAMYWYRQDPGQGLRLIYYSQIVNDFQKGDIAEGYSVSREKKESFPLTVTSAQKNPTAFYLCASSFSTSGYEQYFGPGTRLTVT.

The V and J genes are TRBV7-2 and TRBJ2-7; 13 bases are shared with TRBD2. Losses at the gene ends were 8 bases for V and 3 bases for J; bases not matched to a gene: 4. Germline assignment: CDR1 SGHTA and CDR2 FQGNSA. The CDR3 is 14 residues long. CDR3 amino acids: CASGLAGALYEQYF. For the CDR3, the DNA is TGTGCCAGCGGACTAGCGGGAGCCCTCTACGAGCAGTACTTC.

This clonotype has at least ten counts. This rearrangement joins TRBV6-2 or TRBV6-3 to TRBJ2-2; 7 bases are shared with TRBD1. The germline V gene encodes CDR1 MNHEY and CDR2 SVGEGT. The CDR3 length is 18 residues. Trimming at V came to 2 bases and at J to 6 bases, leaving 15 bases not matched to a gene. CDR3 nucleotide sequence: TGTGCCAGCAGTTACCTTGTGCCAGTGACAGGGAGCCCCGGGGAGCTGTTTTTT. Its protein product is CASSYLVPVTGSPGELFF.

Ten or more counts support this clonotype. This sequence joins TRBV6-1 and TRBJ1-2; D gene unclear. The V end was cut by 3 bases, the J end by 2 bases, with 13 bases between. Germline V lookup: CDR1 MNHNS, CDR2 SASEGT. The CDR3 has 15 residues. The CDR3 region is CASSEWRDTNYGYTF. The CDR3 DNA follows: TGTGCCAGCAGTGAGTGGAGAGACACGAACTATGGCTACACCTTC.

This clonotype was observed many times. The J gene is TRBJ1-5, the V gene TRBV19; D gene unclear. The CDR3 spans 14 residues. Trimming took off 4 bases at V and 0 bases at J, with 7 bases between the two ends. Germline lookup yields CDR1 LNHDA and CDR2 SQIVND (reference sequence). CDR3 sequence (DNA): TGTGCCAGTAGTAATGAGCATAGCAATCAGCCCCAGCATTTT. This codes for CASSNEHSNQPQHF.

Comments on this clonotype: A junction boundary mismatches the germline segment, possibly from a read error. The chain is built from TRBV28 and TRBJ2-1; TRBD1 matches at 9 bases. CDR3 length: 12 amino acids. The V gene's germline CDR1 is MDHEN and CDR2 SYDVKM. CDR3 in DNA: TGTGCCAGCAGGCCTGGGACAGGGAGGGATCTGTTC. Its translation: CASRPGTGRDLF.

This clonotype was seen ten or more times. DNA of the CDR3: TGTGCCAGCAGTTTTGTGGGCCAAGGCGGGGAGCTGTTTTTT. This encodes CASSFVGQGGELFF. The genes are TRBV12-3 or TRBV12-4 and TRBJ2-2; D gene unclear. With 3 bases removed from V and 7 bases from J, the gap between germline ends came to 12 bases. This CDR3 contains 14 residues.

This clonotype was observed many times. CDR3 loop: CASSALGTGVYEQYF. The CDR3 coding sequence is TGTGCCAGCAGTGCTCTAGGGACAGGGGTTTACGAGCAGTACTTC. The rearrangement joins TRBV6-1 to TRBJ2-7; 10 bases fit TRBD1. The V gene's germline CDR1 is MNHNS and CDR2 SASEGT. Trimming removed 4 bases from V and 4 bases from J; junction bases left unmatched: 7. This CDR3 spans 15 amino acids.

This clonotype occurred many times. The chain combines TRBV27 with TRBJ2-7; no firm D call. Germline V gene sequence: CDR1 MNHEY, CDR2 SMNVEV (reference sequence). This CDR3 contains 15 residues. V lost 0 bases, J lost 5 bases, and 14 bases lay in between. CDR3 DNA sequence: TGTGCCAGCAGTTTATCGCGGTTAGTCCATAACGAGCAGTACTTC. Its translation is CASSLSRLVHNEQYF.

At least ten counts were recorded for this clonotype. The junction departs from germline at one end; a sequencing error may be responsible. V gene TRBV6-4 combines with J gene TRBJ2-7, with TRBD1 as a possible D gene (6 bases). The CDR3 length is 12 residues. The germline CDR1 and CDR2 sequences are MRHNA and SNTAGT. CDR3 loop: CTSRGSSYEQYF. The CDR3, as DNA: TGTACCAGCAGGGGAAGCTCCTACGAGCAGTACTTC.

This clonotype was counted ten times or more. The rearrangement joins TRBV12-3 or TRBV12-4 to TRBJ1-2; 9 bases match TRBD1. The CDR3 contains 12 residues. With 6 bases clipped from V and 6 bases from J, the junction kept 2 bases outside the gene matches. This chain's CDR3 is CASRDRGDGYTF. The CDR3 bases are TGTGCCAGCAGGGACAGGGGTGATGGCTACACCTTC.